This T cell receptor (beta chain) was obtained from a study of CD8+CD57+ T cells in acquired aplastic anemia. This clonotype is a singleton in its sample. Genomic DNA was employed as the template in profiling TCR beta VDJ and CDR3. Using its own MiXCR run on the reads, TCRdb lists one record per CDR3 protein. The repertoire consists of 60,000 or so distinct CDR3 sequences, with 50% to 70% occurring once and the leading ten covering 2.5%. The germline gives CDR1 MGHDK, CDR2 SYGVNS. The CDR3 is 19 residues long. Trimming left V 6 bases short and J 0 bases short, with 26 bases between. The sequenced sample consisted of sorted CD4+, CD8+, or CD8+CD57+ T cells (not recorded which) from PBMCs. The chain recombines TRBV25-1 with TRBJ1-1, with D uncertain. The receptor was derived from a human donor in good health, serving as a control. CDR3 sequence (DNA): TGTGCCAGCAGAGGACTCGAGGAACTTGGCCTTCTTATGAACACTGAAGCTTTCTTT. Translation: CASRGLEELGLLMNTEAFF.